This T cell receptor (beta chain) was sequenced for a study of blood T cells in healthy people across ages. Overall study context: There was about one barcoded beta molecule captured by template switching per two T cells.

For this clonotype: What it binds is not known.

Study-level results: Measured against age, TCR beta diversity per million T cells decreased in a roughly linear manner. Both naive CD4+ cell counts and diversity were greater in long-lived donors than in aged donors.

A J-beta primer mix and a sample-barcoded 5' primer were used in a second PCR of roughly 7 to 12 cycles. TCRdb re-called the 5' RACE reads through MiXCR, storing one row per CDR3 protein. Seen here are about 1.4 million distinct CDR3 sequences, approximately 63% observed once, and the top ten hold 6.5% to 8%. The authors isolated at least 7 million PBMCs per sample. This clonotype was sampled from a man younger than 35 in good health. The sequencing sample was made of blood.

CDR3 nucleotide sequence: TGCAGTGCTATAATGGGCGAAAAACTGTTTTTT. This sequence encodes CSAIMGEKLFF. The chain links TRBV20-1 to TRBJ1-4; no clear D. This CDR3 is built from 11 residues. V was clipped by 4 bases and J by 8 bases, with 8 bases between them. Germline CDR1 is DFQATT and CDR2 is SNEGSKA (reference sequence).